This entry lists 12 T cell receptor beta chains sequenced from one sample in a study of T cell repertoires in aging, cancer and after chemotherapy. The template was genomic DNA from peripheral blood, not RNA. Rearranged V-D-J TRB sequences were amplified with a mixed TRB-A/B primer pool. In TCRdb, the multiplex PCR reads were re-called with MiXCR into one record per CDR3 protein. Of a few thousand distinct CDR3 sequences in the sample, roughly a quarter were seen once. Sequences were obtained from blood. Receptors were obtained from a human donor with a blood cancer.

By its share, this clonotype is medium-sized. The chain carries TRBV27 and TRBJ2-3; a weak D match, TRBD1 (6 bases). From germline, CDR1 is MNHEY and CDR2 SMNVEV (reference sequence). Trimming removed 3 bases from V and 0 bases from J, with 10 bases in between. CDR3 length: 15 amino acids. The chain's CDR3 is CASSLRGQSTDTQYF. CDR3 nucleotides: TGTGCCAGCAGTTTGAGGGGACAAAGCACAGATACGCAGTATTTT.

This chain connects TRBV27 to TRBJ2-5, with TRBD2 identical over 8 bases. CDR1 is MNHEY and CDR2 is SMNVEV in the germline V gene (reference sequence). Germline trimming cut 4 bases from V and 4 bases from J; bases unmatched to any gene: 14. CDR3 size: 17 residues. This CDR3 is CASSSLRGREAGETQYF. DNA for the CDR3: TGTGCCAGCAGTTCCCTTAGAGGGCGGGAGGCCGGAGAGACCCAGTACTTC.

In its sample, this clonotype is medium-sized. V gene TRBV29-1 combines with J gene TRBJ2-3; a weak D match, TRBD2 (5 bases). CDR3 size: 15 residues. Germline V lookup: CDR1 SQVTM, CDR2 ANQGSEA. V lost 3 bases to trimming and J lost 0 bases, with 13 bases between them. CDR3 sequence reads: CSVESGIRSTDTQYF. CDR3 in DNA: TGCAGCGTTGAGTCGGGAATCCGAAGCACAGATACGCAGTATTTT.

A few counts support this clonotype. This chain connects TRBV7-9 to TRBJ2-7; 8 bases are a match to TRBD1. The CDR3 has 15 amino acids. Germline V gene lookup returns CDR1 SEHNR and CDR2 FQNEAQ (reference sequence). Trimming at V came to 3 bases and at J to 0 bases, leaving 4 bases not matched to a gene. The CDR3 sequence is CASSFPGGSSYEQYF. The DNA for the CDR3 is TGTGCCAGCAGCTTCCCAGGGGGCAGCTCCTACGAGCAGTACTTC.

This clonotype appeared a few times. The chain has TRBV6-5 and TRBJ1-2, with TRBD1 identical over 9 bases. V lost 4 bases, J lost 4 bases, and 4 bases stayed unmatched. Germline assignment: CDR1 MNHEY and CDR2 SVGAGI. This CDR3 region has 14 residues. CDR3 region: CASSSLTGGYGYTF. Written as DNA, the CDR3 is TGTGCCAGCAGTTCGTTGACAGGGGGCTATGGCTACACCTTC.

This clonotype was found a few times. The chain links TRBV6-4 to TRBJ2-7; 12 bases agree with TRBD2. The V segment lost 0 bases and the J segment 4 bases; nucleotides outside the gene matches: 4. Per germline, CDR1 MRHNA and CDR2 SNTAGT. The CDR3 sequence is 16 residues long. The DNA for the CDR3 is TGTGCCAGCAGTGACTCCGGACTAGCGGGGAGATACGAGCAGTACTTC. It codes for CASSDSGLAGRYEQYF.

This clonotype was seen only once. This clone may be a read error of a much larger clone one base away. V and J are TRBV6-4 and TRBJ1-5, with no clear D. Looked up from germline, CDR1 is MRHNA and CDR2 is SNTAGT. This CDR3 is built from 15 residues. The CDR3 bases are TGTGCCAGCAGTGATAATCCGGGTAGCAATCAGCCCCAGAATTTT. Protein: CASSDNPGSNQPQNF.

There are a few counts of this clonotype. The V and J genes are TRBV6-2 or TRBV6-3 and TRBJ2-4; 7 bases align to TRBD2. This CDR3 contains 14 residues. Per germline, CDR1 MNHEY and CDR2 SVGEGT. Trimming at V came to 8 bases and at J to 9 bases, leaving 13 bases not matched to a gene. The CDR3 region has the DNA TGTGCCAGCGAAAGTGGCGGGAGTGGCGGCATTCAGTACTTC. Amino acids: CASESGGSGGIQYF.

By sample share, this clonotype is medium-sized. This rearrangement joins TRBV18 to TRBJ1-1, with D possibly matching TRBD1 (6 bases). The CDR3 consists of 14 residues. In germline, CDR1 is KGHSH, CDR2 LQKENI. Trimming pared 4 bases from V and 3 bases from J, leaving 12 bases between. CDR3 sequence reads: CASSQEQGYTEAFF. The CDR3 DNA sequence: TGTGCCAGCTCACAGGAACAGGGCTACACTGAAGCTTTCTTT.

This clonotype was observed a handful of times. The V gene is TRBV19, the J gene TRBJ2-4; 8 bases line up with TRBD2. The CDR3 consists of 16 residues. Germline V gene sequence: CDR1 LNHDA, CDR2 SQIVND (reference sequence). Trimming removed 3 bases from V and 6 bases from J; junction bases left unmatched: 10. The CDR3 DNA sequence: TGTGCCAGTAGTATCCCCAAAGCGGGAGCTATAAACATTCAGTACTTC. It yields the protein CASSIPKAGAINIQYF.

This clonotype came up a few times. The genes are TRBV15 and TRBJ1-1; 7 positions agree with TRBD1. Looked up from germline, CDR1 is LNHNV and CDR2 is YYDKDF (reference sequence). Unmatched junction bases numbered 4, after V lost 1 base and J lost 11 bases. The CDR3 length is 12 residues. The CDR3 region is CATSRGQGEAFF. The CDR3 DNA sequence: TGTGCCACCAGCAGAGGACAGGGAGAGGCTTTCTTT.

This sequence joins TRBV5-1 and TRBJ1-1; no reliable D call. Trimming shortened V by 5 bases and J by 4 bases, and 9 bases separated the two germline ends. CDR1 SGHRS and CDR2 YFSETQ come from the germline V gene. CDR3 length: 12 amino acids. Here the CDR3 DNA reads TGCGCCAGCAGAACGAGAGGCACTGAAGCTTTCTTT. Its translation is CASRTRGTEAFF.